This TCR beta chain comes out of a study of regulatory T cells in long-lasting Graves disease. In regard to this clonotype: Its antigen is unknown.

Time point described: persistent/refractory GD, antithyroid drugs over 5 years with positive TRAb. Extracted PBMC RNA gave rise to the TCR library. Points from the study as a whole: TRBV28, TRBJ1-2 and TRBJ2-5 were segments that persistent disease favored. Persistent patients shared about 2,800 public clonotypes among themselves. Newly diagnosed patients shared fewer, at under 1,000. Lower TCR diversity characterized persistent Graves' patients relative to newly diagnosed patients.

The CDR3 consists of 21 residues. With 2 bases clipped from V and 0 bases from J, the junction kept 21 bases outside the gene matches. Per the germline V gene, CDR1 is SGHRS and CDR2 is YFSETQ. To make TCR beta libraries, researchers used iRepertoire HTBI primers and Arm-PCR of CDR3 regions. In the original workflow: About 60 TRBV and about 15 TRBJ segments were identified across samples. TCRdb recomputed calls from the multiplex PCR reads with MiXCR, one row per CDR3 protein. TCRdb, not the authors, supplied the V and J calls. In the table there are some 340,000 distinct CDR3 sequences, 20% to 25% of which are singletons.

The chain couples TRBV5-1 to TRBJ2-7; 9 positions match TRBD1. The sequencing here drew on peripheral blood mononuclear cells (PBMCs), taken when the disease was refractory, from a patient treated with antithyroid drugs. This clonotype was sampled from a woman between 40 and 50 years old with Graves disease. CDR3 amino acids: CASSFRPFLPGTGLNSYEQYF. The DNA for the CDR3 is TGCGCCAGCAGCTTCCGACCCTTCTTACCCGGGACAGGGCTCAACTCCTACGAGCAGTACTTC.